This T cell receptor (beta chain) comes out of a study of persistence of HIV-infected CD4 T cells. Study results and caveats: CMV- and Gag-responding cells had lower TCRbeta richness than CD3/CD28-responding cells.

Turning to this clone: The antigen remains undetermined. This sample also contains other DNA sequences that code for the same CDR3.

V gave up 2 bases and J gave up 3 bases, with 8 bases separating them. CDR3 length: 14 amino acids. Germline values: CDR1 MNHEY, CDR2 SVGAGI. The stimulus was an HIV-1 Gag 15-mer peptide pool, 1 ug/peptide/mL. Memory cells lacking CD40L and CD69 with high CD45RO were sorted. This was the immunoSEQ version 4 assay in survey mode. Produced via immunoSEQ multiplex PCR; TCRdb's table is partial and in-frame only. In the table there are around 60,000 clones, about 69% of which are singletons. This sample comprised CD4+ T cells sorted from PBMCs after approximately 19-hour stimulation, obtained from a patient who received antiretroviral therapy. This chain uses TRBV6-5 with TRBJ2-1; a possible D gene is TRBD1 (5 bases). The receptor was isolated from an adult man with HIV who was CMV-seropositive. The CDR3 loop is CASSYRTGYNEQFF. DNA for the CDR3: TGTGCCAGCAGTTACCGCACAGGCTACAATGAGCAGTTCTTC.